This T cell receptor beta chain originates from a study of brain metastases from non-small cell lung cancer. Regarding the study as a whole: Brain metastases shared most TCR repertoire with primaries, with sparse T cells. Compared with primary tumors, brain metastases showed less T-cell infiltration. Expanded T-cell clones appeared in more than 60% of brain metastases over primaries.

Points on this clone: What it recognizes is unknown. At one of its ends the junction is not consistent with the germline gene, which may arise from a read error.

Measured with immunoSEQ multiplex PCR; TCRdb has only the in-frame clones, and not every one. The sample contains roughly 4,000 clones, nearly 90% of which appear only once. The TCR originated in a donor older than 35 with non-small cell lung cancer. The sample consisted of primary lung tumor tissue.

The CDR3 nucleotides read TGTGCCAGCAAGACGACCCTCTCTGGGGCCAACGTCCTGATTTTC. This translates into CASKTTLSGANVLIF. The chain uses TRBV2 and TRBJ2-6; D perhaps matches TRBD1 (5 bases). The CDR3 consists of 15 residues. CDR1 and CDR2 from the germline V gene are SNHLY and FYNNEI.